This TCR beta chain was retrieved from a study of cytomegalovirus exposure and HLA in healthy donors. The PCR employed 60 Vbeta primers together with 13 Jbeta primers. The assay was immunoSEQ multiplex PCR, and TCRdb's table has in-frame clones only and misses some. The sample yields over 150,000 clones, roughly 85% seen once. About this clone itself: Its antigen is undetermined.

V gave up 5 bases and J gave up 8 bases; unmatched junction bases: 21. Looked up from germline, CDR1 is GTSNPN and CDR2 is SVGIG (reference sequence). The CDR3 is made up of 17 amino acids. Study conclusions and caveats: Usually a TCR sequence was rare, but some public TCRs were found in many donors. Looking again later, the authors saw that most CMV-associated TCR beta chains seemed HLA-restricted. Owing to their indistinguishability, certain V segments, notably TRBV6-2 and TRBV6-3, were excluded.

The source material was PBMCs. The source of this sequence is a man aged 40-49 years in good health and CMV-seronegative. V usage is TRBV30 and J usage is TRBJ2-1; 7 bases are a match to TRBD2. CDR3 sequence reads: CAWQNPWDYPLGYEQFF. The DNA for the CDR3 is TGTGCCTGGCAAAACCCTTGGGACTACCCCCTGGGGTATGAGCAGTTCTTC.